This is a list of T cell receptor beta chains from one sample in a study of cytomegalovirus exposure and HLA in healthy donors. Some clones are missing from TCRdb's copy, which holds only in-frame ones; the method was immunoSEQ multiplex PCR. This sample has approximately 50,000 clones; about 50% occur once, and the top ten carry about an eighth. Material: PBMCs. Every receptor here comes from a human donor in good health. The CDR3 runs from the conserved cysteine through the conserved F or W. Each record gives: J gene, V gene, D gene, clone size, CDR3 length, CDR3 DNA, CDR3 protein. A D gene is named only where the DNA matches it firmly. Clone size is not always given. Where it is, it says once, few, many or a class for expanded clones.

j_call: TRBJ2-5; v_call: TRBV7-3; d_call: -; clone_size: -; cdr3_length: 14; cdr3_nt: TGTGCCAGCAGCTCAAAGGGACAAGGAGAGACCCAGTACTTC; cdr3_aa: CASSSKGQGETQYF
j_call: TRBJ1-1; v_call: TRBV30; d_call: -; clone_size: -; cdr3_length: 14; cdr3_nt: TGTGCCTGGAGTGGGGGACTACAGAACACTGAAGCTTTCTTT; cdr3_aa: CAWSGGLQNTEAFF
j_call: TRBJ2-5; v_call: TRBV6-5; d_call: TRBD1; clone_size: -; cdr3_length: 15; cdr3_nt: TGTGCCAGCAGTTACAGACAGGGGTGGCGAGAGACCCAGTACTTC; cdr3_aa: CASSYRQGWRETQYF
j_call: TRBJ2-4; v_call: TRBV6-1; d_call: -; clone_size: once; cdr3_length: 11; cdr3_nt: TGTGCCACTGAACAGGGATACATTCAGTACTTC; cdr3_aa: CATEQGYIQYF
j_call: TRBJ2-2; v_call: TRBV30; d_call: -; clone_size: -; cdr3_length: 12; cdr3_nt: TGTGCCTGGAGGGAGCTGGTCGGGGAGCTGTTTTTT; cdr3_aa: CAWRELVGELFF
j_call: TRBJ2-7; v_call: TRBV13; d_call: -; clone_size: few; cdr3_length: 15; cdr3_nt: TGTGCCAGCAGCCCCCGAGGCGGAGGCTCCTACGAGCAGTACTTC; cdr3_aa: CASSPRGGGSYEQYF
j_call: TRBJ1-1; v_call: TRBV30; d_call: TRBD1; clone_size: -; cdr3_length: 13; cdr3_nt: TGTGCCTGGAGTGAGGGGGGACAGCAGCGAGCTTTCTTT; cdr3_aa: CAWSEGGQQRAFF
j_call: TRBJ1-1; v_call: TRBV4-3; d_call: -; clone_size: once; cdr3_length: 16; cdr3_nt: TGCGCCAGCAGCCAAGACTTCCGGCCGGCGGGCGCTGAAGCTTTCTTT; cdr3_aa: CASSQDFRPAGAEAFF
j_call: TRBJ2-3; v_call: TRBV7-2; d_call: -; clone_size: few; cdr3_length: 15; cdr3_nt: TGTGCCAGCAGCTTAGACTTCCTCCGGGGAGATACGCAGTATTTT; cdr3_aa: CASSLDFLRGDTQYF
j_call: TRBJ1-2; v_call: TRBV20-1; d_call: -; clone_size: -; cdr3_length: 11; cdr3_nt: TGCAGCCTACAACTAAACTATGGCTACACTTTC; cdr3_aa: CSLQLNYGYTF
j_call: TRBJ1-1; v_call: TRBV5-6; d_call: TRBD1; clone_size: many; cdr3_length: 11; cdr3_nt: TGTGCCAGCAGCGGGGACAGGGGGGCTTTCTTT; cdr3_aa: CASSGDRGAFF
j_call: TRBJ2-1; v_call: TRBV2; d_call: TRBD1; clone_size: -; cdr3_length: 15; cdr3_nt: TGTGCCAGCAAGACAGGGGGCGCGTCCTACAATGAGCAGTTCTTC; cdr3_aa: CASKTGGASYNEQFF
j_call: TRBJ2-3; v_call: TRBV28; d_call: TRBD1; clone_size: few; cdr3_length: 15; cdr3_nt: TGTGCCAGCAGTTTATCCGGACAGGGCACAGATACGCAGTATTTT; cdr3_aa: CASSLSGQGTDTQYF
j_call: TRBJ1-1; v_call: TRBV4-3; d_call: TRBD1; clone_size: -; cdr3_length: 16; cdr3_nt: TGCGCCAGCAGCCAAGGCCCGGGACAGATGAACACTGAAGCTTTCTTT; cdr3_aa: CASSQGPGQMNTEAFF
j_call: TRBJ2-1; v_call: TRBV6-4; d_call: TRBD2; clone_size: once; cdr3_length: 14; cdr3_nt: TGTGCCAGCAGTGAGACTAGCCGGTTGGATGAGCAGTTCTTC; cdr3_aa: CASSETSRLDEQFF
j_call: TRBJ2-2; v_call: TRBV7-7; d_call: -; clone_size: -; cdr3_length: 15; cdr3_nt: TGTGCTAGCAGCTTCAGCGATACGAACACCGGGGAGCTGTTTTTT; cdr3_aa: CASSFSDTNTGELFF
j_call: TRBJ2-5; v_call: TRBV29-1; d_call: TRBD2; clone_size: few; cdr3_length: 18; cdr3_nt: TGCAGCGTTGAAGGGACTAGCGGGGGCCACGTTCGCCAAGAGACCCAGTACTTC; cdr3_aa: CSVEGTSGGHVRQETQYF
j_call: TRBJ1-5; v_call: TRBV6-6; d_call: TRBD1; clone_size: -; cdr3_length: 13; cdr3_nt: TGTGCCAGCAGCCAGGACAGGTCGAAGCCCCAGCATTTT; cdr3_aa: CASSQDRSKPQHF
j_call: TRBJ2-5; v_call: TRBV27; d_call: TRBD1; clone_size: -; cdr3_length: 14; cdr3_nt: TGTGCCAGCAGTCTCCAGGGGGAAGGGGAGACCCAGTACTTC; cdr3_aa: CASSLQGEGETQYF
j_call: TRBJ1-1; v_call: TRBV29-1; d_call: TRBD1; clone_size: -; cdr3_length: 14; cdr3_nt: TGCAGCGTCTCCAAGGACAGGGGTGGAACTGAAGCTTTCTTT; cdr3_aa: CSVSKDRGGTEAFF
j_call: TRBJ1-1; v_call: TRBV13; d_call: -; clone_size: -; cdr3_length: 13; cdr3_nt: TGTGCCAGCAGCTTAGGCAGGGGTCCTGAAGCTTTCTTT; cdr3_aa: CASSLGRGPEAFF
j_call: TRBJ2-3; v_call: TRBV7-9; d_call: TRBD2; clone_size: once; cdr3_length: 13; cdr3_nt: TGTGCCAGCAGTCAGACTAGCGTGGATACGCAGTATTTT; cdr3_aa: CASSQTSVDTQYF
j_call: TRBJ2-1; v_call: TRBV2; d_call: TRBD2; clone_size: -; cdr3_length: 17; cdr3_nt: TGTGCCAGCAGTGAAAACGCCCTAGCGGGGGGCCGTATTGAGCAGTTCTTC; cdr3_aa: CASSENALAGGRIEQFF
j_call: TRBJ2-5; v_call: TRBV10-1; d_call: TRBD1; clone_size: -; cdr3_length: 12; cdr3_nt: TGCGGATCAACAGGGGGAGGACAGACCCAGTACTTC; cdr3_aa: CGSTGGGQTQYF
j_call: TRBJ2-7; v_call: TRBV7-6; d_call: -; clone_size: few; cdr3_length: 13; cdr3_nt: TGTGCCAGCAGCTTCTTGGACTCCTACGAGCAGTACTTC; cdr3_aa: CASSFLDSYEQYF
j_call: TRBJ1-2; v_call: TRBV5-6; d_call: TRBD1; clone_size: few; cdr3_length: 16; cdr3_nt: TGTGCCAGCAGCTCTTATACCCGGGACAGCGACTATGGCTACACCTTC; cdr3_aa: CASSSYTRDSDYGYTF
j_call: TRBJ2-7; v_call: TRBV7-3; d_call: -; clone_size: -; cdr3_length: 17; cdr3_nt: TGTGCCAGCAGCTTAACGTGGTTACCGCGGCAGAGCTACGAGCAGTACTTC; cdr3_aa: CASSLTWLPRQSYEQYF
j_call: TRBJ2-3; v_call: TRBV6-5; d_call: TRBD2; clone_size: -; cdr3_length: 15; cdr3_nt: TGTGCCAGCAGCAGCGCGGGGGGTGGGACAGATACGCAGTATTTT; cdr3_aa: CASSSAGGGTDTQYF
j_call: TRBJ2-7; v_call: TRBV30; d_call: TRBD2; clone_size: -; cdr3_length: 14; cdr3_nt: TGTGCCTCGGGAGGGGGACTAGCGGGGAACGAGCAGTACTTC; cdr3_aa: CASGGGLAGNEQYF
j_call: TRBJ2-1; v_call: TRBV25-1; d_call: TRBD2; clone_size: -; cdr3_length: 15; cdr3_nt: TGTGCCAGCAGTGAAGGCGGGGGGGCCCGTCTTGAGCAGTTCTTC; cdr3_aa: CASSEGGGARLEQFF
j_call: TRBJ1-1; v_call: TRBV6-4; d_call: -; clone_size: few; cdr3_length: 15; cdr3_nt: TGTGCCAGCAGTGACTCAAGGGGTTGGAACACTGAAGCTTTCTTT; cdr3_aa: CASSDSRGWNTEAFF
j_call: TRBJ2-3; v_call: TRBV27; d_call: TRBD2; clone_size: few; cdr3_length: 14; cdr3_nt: TGTGCCAGCAGTTTATGGGCTAGCGGAGATACGCAGTATTTT; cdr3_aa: CASSLWASGDTQYF
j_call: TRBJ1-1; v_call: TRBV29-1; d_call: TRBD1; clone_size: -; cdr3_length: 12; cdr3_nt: TGCAGCGTTGCGGGACAGGGGAAGAAAGCTTTCTTT; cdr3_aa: CSVAGQGKKAFF
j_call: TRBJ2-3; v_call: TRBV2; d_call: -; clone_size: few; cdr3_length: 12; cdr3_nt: TGTGCCAGCGGCCCGTTGACAGATACGCAGTATTTT; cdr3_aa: CASGPLTDTQYF
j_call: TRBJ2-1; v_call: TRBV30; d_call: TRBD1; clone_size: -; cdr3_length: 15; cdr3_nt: TGTGCCTGGAGTGTCAGGGGGCCCCCCTACAATGAGCAGTTCTTC; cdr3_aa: CAWSVRGPPYNEQFF
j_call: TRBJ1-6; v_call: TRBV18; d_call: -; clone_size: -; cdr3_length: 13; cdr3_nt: TGTGCCAGCTCACCACCGGGGGGAACACCCCTCCACTTT; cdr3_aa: CASSPPGGTPLHF
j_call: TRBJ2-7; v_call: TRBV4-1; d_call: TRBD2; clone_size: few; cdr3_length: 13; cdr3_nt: TGCGCCAGCAGTCCTAGCGGGGGGTACGAGCAGTACTTC; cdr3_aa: CASSPSGGYEQYF
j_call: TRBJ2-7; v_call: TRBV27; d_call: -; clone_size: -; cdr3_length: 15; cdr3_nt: TGTGCCAGCAGTTTATCTCCCCGACCGGACACCGAGCAGTACTTC; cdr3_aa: CASSLSPRPDTEQYF
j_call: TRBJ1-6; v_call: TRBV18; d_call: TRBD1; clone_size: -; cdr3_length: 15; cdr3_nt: TGTGCCAGCTCACTAGGACAGGGGGCCAATTCACCCCTCCACTTT; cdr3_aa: CASSLGQGANSPLHF
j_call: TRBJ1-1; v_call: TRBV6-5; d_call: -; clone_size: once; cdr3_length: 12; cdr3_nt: TGTGCCAGTTCCCCCCAAGCCACTGAAGCTTTCTTT; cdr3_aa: CASSPQATEAFF
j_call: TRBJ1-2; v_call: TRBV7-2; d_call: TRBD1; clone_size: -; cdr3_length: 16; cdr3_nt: TGTGCCAGCAGCCCCGGACAGGCCGTAGCCAACTATGGCTACACCTTC; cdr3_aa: CASSPGQAVANYGYTF
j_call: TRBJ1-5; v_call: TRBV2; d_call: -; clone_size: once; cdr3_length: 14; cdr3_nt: TGTGCCAGCAGTGAAGGACAGGTAAATCAGCCCCAGCATTTT; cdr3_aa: CASSEGQVNQPQHF
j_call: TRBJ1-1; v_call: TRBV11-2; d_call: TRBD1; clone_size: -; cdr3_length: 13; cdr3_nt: TGTGCCAGCAGCCGAACAGGGGTCACTGAAGCTTTCTTT; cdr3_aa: CASSRTGVTEAFF
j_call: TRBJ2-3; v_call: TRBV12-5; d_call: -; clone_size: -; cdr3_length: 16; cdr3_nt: TGTGCTAGTGGTTACCCTGCGGGGATTAGCACAGATACGCAGTATTTT; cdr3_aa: CASGYPAGISTDTQYF
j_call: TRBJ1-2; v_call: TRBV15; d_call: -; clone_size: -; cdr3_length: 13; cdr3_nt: TGTGCCACCAGCACCAGGAATAACTATGGCTACACCTTC; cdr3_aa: CATSTRNNYGYTF
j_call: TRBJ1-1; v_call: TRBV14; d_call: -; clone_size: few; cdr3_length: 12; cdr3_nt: TGTGCCAGCAGCCAAGGAGGGGGGGCAGCTTTCTTT; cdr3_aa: CASSQGGGAAFF
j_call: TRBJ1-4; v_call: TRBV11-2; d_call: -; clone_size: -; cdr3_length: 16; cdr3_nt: TGTGCCAGCAGTGTAGCGGACCTGGTGCGAGGTGAAAAACTGTTTTTT; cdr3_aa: CASSVADLVRGEKLFF
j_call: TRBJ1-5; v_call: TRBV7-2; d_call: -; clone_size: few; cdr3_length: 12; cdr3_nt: TGTGCCAGCAGCTTAGGGTTAGAGCCCCAGCATTTT; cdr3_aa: CASSLGLEPQHF
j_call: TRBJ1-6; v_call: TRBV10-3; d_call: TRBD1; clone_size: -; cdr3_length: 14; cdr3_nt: TGTGCCATCAGTGAACAGGGGCTGGAGTCACCCCTCCACTTT; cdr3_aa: CAISEQGLESPLHF
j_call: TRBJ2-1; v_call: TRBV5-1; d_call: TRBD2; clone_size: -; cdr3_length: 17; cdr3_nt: TGCGCCAGCAGCTTTGGGACTAGCGGGGGGGCTTTCAATGAGCAGTTCTTC; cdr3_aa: CASSFGTSGGAFNEQFF
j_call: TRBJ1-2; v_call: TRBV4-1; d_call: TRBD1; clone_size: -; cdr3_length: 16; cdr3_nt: TGCGCCAGCAGCCAAGTCAAGGTACAGGGGGCGTATGGCTACCCCTTC; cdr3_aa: CASSQVKVQGAYGYPF
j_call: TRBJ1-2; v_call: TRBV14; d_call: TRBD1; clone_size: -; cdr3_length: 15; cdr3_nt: TGTGCCAGCAGCCAATCGGGCCGGGACAGGGGACGTTACACCTTC; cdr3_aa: CASSQSGRDRGRYTF
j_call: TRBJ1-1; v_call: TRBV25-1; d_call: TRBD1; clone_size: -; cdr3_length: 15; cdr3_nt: TGTGCCAGCAGAGCTGCGACAGGGGGCTTCACTGAAGCTTTCTTT; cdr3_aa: CASRAATGGFTEAFF
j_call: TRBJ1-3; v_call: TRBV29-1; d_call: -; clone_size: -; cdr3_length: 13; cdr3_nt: TGCAGCGTTGAAGGGCCAGGTGGAAACACCATATATTTT; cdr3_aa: CSVEGPGGNTIYF
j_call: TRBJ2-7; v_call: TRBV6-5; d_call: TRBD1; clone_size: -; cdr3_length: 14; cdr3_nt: TGTGCCAGCAGACGGGACAGGGGAAGATCCGAGCAGTACTTC; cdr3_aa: CASRRDRGRSEQYF